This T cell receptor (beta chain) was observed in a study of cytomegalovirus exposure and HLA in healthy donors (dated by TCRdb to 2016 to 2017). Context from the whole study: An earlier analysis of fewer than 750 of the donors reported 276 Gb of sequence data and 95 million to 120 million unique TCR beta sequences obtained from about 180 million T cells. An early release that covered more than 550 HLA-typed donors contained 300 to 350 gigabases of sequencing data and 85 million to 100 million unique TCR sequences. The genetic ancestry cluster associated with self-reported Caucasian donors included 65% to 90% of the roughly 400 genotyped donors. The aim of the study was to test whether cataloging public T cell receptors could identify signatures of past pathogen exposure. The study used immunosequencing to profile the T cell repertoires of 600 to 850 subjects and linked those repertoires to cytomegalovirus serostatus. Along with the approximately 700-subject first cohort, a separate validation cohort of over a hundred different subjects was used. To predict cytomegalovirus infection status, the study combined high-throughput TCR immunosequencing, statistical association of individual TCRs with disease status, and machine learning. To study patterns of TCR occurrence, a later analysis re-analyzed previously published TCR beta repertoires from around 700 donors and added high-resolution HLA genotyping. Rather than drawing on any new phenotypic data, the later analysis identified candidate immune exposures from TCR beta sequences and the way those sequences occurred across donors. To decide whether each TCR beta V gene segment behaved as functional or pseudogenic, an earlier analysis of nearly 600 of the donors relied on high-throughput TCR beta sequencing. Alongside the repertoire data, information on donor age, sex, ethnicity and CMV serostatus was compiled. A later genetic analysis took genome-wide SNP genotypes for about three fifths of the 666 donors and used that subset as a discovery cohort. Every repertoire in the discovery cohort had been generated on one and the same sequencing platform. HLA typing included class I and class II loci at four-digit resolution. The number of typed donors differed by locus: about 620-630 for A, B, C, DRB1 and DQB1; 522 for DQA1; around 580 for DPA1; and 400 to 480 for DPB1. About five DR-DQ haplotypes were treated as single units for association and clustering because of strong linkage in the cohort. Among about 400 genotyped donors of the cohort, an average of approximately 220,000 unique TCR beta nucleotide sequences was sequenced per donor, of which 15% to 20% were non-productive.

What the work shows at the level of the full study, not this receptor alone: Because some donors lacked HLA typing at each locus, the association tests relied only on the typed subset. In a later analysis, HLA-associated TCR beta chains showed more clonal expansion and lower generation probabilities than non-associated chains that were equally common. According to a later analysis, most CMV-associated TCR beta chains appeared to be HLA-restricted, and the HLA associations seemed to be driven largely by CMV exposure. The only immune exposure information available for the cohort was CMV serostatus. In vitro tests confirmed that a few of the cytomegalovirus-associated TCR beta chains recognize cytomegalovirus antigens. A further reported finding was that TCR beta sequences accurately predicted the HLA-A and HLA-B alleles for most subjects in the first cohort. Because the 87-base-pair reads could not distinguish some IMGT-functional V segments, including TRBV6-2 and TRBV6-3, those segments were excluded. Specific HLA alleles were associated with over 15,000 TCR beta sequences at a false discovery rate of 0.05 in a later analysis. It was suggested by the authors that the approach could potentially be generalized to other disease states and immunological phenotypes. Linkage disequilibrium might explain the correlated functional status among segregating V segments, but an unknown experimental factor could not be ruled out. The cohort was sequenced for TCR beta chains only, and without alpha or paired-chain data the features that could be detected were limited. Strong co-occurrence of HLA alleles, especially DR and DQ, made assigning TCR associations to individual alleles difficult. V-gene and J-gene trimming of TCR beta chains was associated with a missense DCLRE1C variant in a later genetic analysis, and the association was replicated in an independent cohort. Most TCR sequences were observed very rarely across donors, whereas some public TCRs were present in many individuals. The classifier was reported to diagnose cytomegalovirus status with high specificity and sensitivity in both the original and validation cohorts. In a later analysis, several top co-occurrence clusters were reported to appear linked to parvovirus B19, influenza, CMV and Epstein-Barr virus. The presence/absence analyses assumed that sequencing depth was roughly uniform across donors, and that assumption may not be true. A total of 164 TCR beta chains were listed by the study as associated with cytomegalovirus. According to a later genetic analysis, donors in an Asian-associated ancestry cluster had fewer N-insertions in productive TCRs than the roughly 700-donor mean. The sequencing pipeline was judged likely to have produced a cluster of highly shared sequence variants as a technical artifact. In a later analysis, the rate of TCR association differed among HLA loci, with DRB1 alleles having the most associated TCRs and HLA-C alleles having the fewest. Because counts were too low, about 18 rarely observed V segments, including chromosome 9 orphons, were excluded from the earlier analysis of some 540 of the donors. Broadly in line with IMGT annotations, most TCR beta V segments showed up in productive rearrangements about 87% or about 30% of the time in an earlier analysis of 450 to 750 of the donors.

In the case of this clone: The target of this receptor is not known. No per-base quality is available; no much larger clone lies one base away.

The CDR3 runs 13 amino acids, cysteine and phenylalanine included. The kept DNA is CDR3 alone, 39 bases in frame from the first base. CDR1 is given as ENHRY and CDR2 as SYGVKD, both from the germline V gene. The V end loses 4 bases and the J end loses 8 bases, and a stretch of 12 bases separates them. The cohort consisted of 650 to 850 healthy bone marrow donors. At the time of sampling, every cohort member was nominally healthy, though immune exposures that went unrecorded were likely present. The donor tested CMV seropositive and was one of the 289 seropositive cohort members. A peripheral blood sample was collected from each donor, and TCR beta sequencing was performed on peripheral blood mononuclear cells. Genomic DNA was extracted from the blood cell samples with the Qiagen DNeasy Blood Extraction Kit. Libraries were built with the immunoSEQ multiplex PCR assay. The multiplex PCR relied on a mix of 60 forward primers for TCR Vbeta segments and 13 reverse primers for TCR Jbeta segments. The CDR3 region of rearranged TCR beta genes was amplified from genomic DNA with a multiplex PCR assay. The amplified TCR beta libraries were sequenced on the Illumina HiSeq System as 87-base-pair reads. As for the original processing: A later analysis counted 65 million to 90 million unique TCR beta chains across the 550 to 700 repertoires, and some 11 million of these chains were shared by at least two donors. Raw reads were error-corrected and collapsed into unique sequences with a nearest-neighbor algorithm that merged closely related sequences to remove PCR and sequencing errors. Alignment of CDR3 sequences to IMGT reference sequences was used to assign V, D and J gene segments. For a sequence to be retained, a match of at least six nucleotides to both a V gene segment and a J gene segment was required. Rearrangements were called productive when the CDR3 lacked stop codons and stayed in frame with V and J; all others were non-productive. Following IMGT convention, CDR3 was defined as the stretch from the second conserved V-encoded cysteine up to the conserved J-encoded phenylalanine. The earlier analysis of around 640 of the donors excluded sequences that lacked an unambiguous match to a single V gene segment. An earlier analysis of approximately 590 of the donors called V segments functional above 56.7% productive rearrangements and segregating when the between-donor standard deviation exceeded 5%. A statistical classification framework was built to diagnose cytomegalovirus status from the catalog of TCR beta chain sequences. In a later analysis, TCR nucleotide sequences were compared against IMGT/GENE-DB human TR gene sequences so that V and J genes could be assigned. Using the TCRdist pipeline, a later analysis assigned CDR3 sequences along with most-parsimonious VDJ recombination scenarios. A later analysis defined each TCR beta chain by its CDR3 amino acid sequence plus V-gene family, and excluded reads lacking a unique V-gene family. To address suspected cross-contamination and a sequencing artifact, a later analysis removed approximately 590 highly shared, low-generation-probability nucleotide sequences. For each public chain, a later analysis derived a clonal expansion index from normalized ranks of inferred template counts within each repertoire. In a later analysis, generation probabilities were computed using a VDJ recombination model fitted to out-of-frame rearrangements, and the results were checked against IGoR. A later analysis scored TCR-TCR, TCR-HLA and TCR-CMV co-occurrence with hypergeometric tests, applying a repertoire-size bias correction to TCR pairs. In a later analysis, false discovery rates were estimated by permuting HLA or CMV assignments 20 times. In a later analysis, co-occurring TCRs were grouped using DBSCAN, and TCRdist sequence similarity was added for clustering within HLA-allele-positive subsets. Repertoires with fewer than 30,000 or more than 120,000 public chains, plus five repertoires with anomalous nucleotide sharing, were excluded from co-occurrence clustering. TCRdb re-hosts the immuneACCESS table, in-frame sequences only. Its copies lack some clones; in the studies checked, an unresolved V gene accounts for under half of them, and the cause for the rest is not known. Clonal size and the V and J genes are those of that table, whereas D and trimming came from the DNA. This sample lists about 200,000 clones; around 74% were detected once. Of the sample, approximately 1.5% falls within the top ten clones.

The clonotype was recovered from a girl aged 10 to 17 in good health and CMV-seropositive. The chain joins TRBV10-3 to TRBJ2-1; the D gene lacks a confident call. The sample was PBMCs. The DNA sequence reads TGTGCCATCAGTGCTTCGCGCCCGGATGAGCAGTTCTTC. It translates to CAISASRPDEQFF.